Listed below are T cell receptor beta chains from one sample, sequenced in a study of human T cells and chemical hapten exposure. From the RACE reads, TCRdb called clonotypes with MiXCR, one entry per CDR3 protein. The sample contains 330,000 or so distinct CDR3 sequences, about 6% of which appear only once. The sample here was whole blood, taken in connection with sensitization to the hapten diphenylcyclopropenone (DPC). These receptors originate from a woman between 18 and 30 years old with alopecia areata. Some clones in this sample may be carry-over from other donors' samples. Both conserved end residues are part of each CDR3. A D gene is named only where the DNA matches it firmly. Rows give clone size only sometimes, using once, few, many, or a class for an expanded clone.

j_call,v_call,d_call,clone_size,cdr3_nt,cdr3_aa
TRBJ2-1,TRBV4-3,NA,NA,TGCGCCAGCAGCCAAACCCAAAGCTCCTACAATGAGCAGTTCTTC,CASSQTQSSYNEQFF
TRBJ2-7,TRBV4-3,TRBD1,NA,TGCGCCAGCAGCCAACTAACAGGGGCAGCCTACGAGCAGTACTTC,CASSQLTGAAYEQYF
TRBJ2-3,TRBV20-1,TRBD2,few,TGCAGTGCCCAGGGGACTAGCGGGGCGTACACAGATACGCAGTATTTT,CSAQGTSGAYTDTQYF
TRBJ2-1,TRBV5-6,TRBD2,many,TGTGCCAGCAGCTTCCTGCAGCGGGGGGGCCAGAGCGCCTACAATGAGCAGTTCTTC,CASSFLQRGGQSAYNEQFF
TRBJ2-3,TRBV6-5,TRBD2,many,TGTGCCAGCAGTTACCCAGAACGCCGGACTAGCGGGGGGCAAAGCACAGATACGCAGTATTTT,CASSYPERRTSGGQSTDTQYF
TRBJ1-5,TRBV24-1,NA,few,TGTGCCACCAGTGTGGGTAGCAATCAGCCCCAGCATTTT,CATSVGSNQPQHF
TRBJ2-3,TRBV4-3,NA,NA,TGCGCCAGCAGCCAAGACGGGGGGACAACTAGCACAGATACGCGGTATTTT,CASSQDGGTTSTDTRYF
TRBJ2-3,TRBV12-3/TRBV12-4,NA,many,TGTGCCAGCAGTTGGAGGATAGATACGCAGTATTTT,CASSWRIDTQYF
TRBJ2-3,TRBV5-6,NA,few,TGTGCCAGCAGCTTTCCGACAGGACCTTACACAGATACGCAGTATTTT,CASSFPTGPYTDTQYF
TRBJ1-1,TRBV7-2,TRBD1,many,TGTGCCAGCAGCCCCCCTGGGGCAGGGGGCAGCCCTGAAGCTTTCTTT,CASSPPGAGGSPEAFF
TRBJ1-2,TRBV3-1,NA,many,TGTGCCAGCAGCCAGGGAGTTGGGGGCTACACCTTC,CASSQGVGGYTF
TRBJ1-3,TRBV12-3/TRBV12-4,NA,NA,TGTGCCAGCACCCCATGGGACAAGTACTCTGGAAACACCATATATTTT,CASTPWDKYSGNTIYF
TRBJ1-2,TRBV6-2/TRBV6-3,NA,few,TGTGCCAGCAGGTACAGCGGGGCAGCCTATGGCTACACCTTC,CASRYSGAAYGYTF
TRBJ1-6,TRBV6-5,NA,many,TGTGCCAGCAACCTCAAAGCCAGCTCCTATAATTCACCCCTCCACTTT,CASNLKASSYNSPLHF
TRBJ2-3,TRBV10-3,TRBD1,few,TGTGCCTTAAGCCGGGACAGATCTAGCACAGATACGCAGTATTTT,CALSRDRSSTDTQYF
TRBJ1-6,TRBV20-1,NA,many,TGCAGTGCTTCCGGGACGTATAGCTCCTATAATTCACCCCTCCACTTT,CSASGTYSSYNSPLHF
TRBJ1-2,TRBV27,NA,NA,TGTGCCAGCAGTTTTGTAGTAATGACAGGTGAACCTAACTATGGCTACACCTTC,CASSFVVMTGEPNYGYTF
TRBJ2-5,TRBV7-9,TRBD1,few,TGTGCCAGCAGCTTCCTGGACAGGACTTTTGAGACCCAGTACTTC,CASSFLDRTFETQYF
TRBJ2-5,TRBV6-2/TRBV6-3,TRBD2,many,TGTGCCGGCAGCGGGGGGTCGGAGACCCAGTACTTC,CAGSGGSETQYF
TRBJ1-1,TRBV10-3,NA,many,TGTGCCATCCAAGGGGCTTTGACTGAAGCTTTCTTT,CAIQGALTEAFF
TRBJ2-3,TRBV7-8,NA,NA,TGTGCCAGCAGCTTAATCCCCAGCACAGATACGCAGTATTTT,CASSLIPSTDTQYF
TRBJ1-2,TRBV5-6,NA,NA,TGTGCCAGCAGAGGGGAAGCGTATGGCTACACCTTC,CASRGEAYGYTF
TRBJ1-1,TRBV27,NA,many,TGTGCCAGCAGACTGGAGGGATTCGACACTGAAGCTTTCTTT,CASRLEGFDTEAFF
TRBJ1-4,TRBV10-3,NA,NA,TGTGCCATCAGTGAGTCGACAGCCCGTAATGAAAAACTGTTTTTT,CAISESTARNEKLFF
TRBJ2-2,TRBV4-2,TRBD2,NA,TGTGCCAGCAGCCAAGACCCTGGGGAGGGAATAATTTTTAACACCGGGGAGCTGTTTTTT,CASSQDPGEGIIFNTGELFF
TRBJ2-7,TRBV4-1,TRBD1,many,TGCGCCAGCAGCCAACAGGGGGTCTACGAGCAGTACTTC,CASSQQGVYEQYF
TRBJ2-1,TRBV20-1,NA,many,TGCAGTGCTACCAAGGCGGGGGCCCCGTACAATGAGCAGTTCTTC,CSATKAGAPYNEQFF
TRBJ1-1,TRBV7-2,NA,many,TGTGCCAGCAGCTTAGGAGGGAGAAACACTGAAGCTTTCTTT,CASSLGGRNTEAFF
TRBJ1-1,TRBV5-1,NA,NA,TGCGCCAGCAGCCCTGGGGGGACGAGGGCTTTCTTT,CASSPGGTRAFF
TRBJ2-1,TRBV4-3,NA,NA,TGCGCCAGCAGCCAAGGACTAGTAACAGGCAATGAGCAGTTCTTC,CASSQGLVTGNEQFF
TRBJ1-3,TRBV7-9,TRBD1,many,TGTGCCAGCAGCCGGGACAGGGGGGAATTCTCTGGAAACACCATATATTTT,CASSRDRGEFSGNTIYF
TRBJ1-1,TRBV4-3,TRBD1,many,TGCGCCAGCAGCCAGATAAGAGATTTACCGGGACAGGTGGATCCTGAAGCTTTCTTT,CASSQIRDLPGQVDPEAFF
TRBJ1-6,TRBV5-5,NA,few,TGTGCCAGCAGCCTGAAAGGGGAGAGGAATTCACCCCTCCACTTT,CASSLKGERNSPLHF
TRBJ2-3,TRBV29-1,TRBD2,NA,TGCAGCGTTGAGGGAGGCGGGGGGGCTCTCGGTACGCAGTATTTT,CSVEGGGGALGTQYF
TRBJ2-6,TRBV10-3,TRBD1,NA,TGTGCCATCAGTGCACAGGGGTCCGGGGCCAACGTCCTGACTTTC,CAISAQGSGANVLTF
TRBJ2-3,TRBV10-3,NA,few,TGTGCCATCAAACTAGGAGGGGATTCAGATACGCAGTATTTT,CAIKLGGDSDTQYF
TRBJ1-4,TRBV27,TRBD1,many,TGTGCCAGCGCCCGACAGGGAGAGAATGAAAAACTGTTTTTT,CASARQGENEKLFF
TRBJ2-2,TRBV9,NA,NA,TGTGCCAGCAGCGCGGACAAGATAAACACCGGGGAGCTGTTTTTT,CASSADKINTGELFF
TRBJ2-3,TRBV2,TRBD2,NA,TGTGCCAGCATCGGGGCGGGGGGAAATCCCACAGATACGCAGTATTTT,CASIGAGGNPTDTQYF
TRBJ1-6,TRBV28,TRBD1,many,TGTGCCACCCTGAGGGACAGGGGAAGCTCACCCCTCCACTTT,CATLRDRGSSPLHF
TRBJ2-1,TRBV7-2,NA,NA,TGTGCCAGCAGCTCACGACTATTAACTTACAATGAGCAGTTCTTC,CASSSRLLTYNEQFF
TRBJ2-6,TRBV4-2,TRBD2,few,TGTGCCAGCAGCCACGAGGGAGGGTCCGGGGCCAACGTCCTGACTTTC,CASSHEGGSGANVLTF
TRBJ1-3,TRBV2,NA,many,TGTGCCAGCAGTGCTCAGGTGGCGGGAAACACCATATATTTT,CASSAQVAGNTIYF
TRBJ1-2,TRBV29-1,NA,few,TGCAGCGTGGCTCAGGGAACATCTAACTATGGCTACACCTTC,CSVAQGTSNYGYTF
TRBJ2-2,TRBV12-3/TRBV12-4,TRBD1,NA,TGTGCCAGCAAGCGACAGGGGGCCACCGGGGAGCTGTTTTTT,CASKRQGATGELFF
TRBJ2-3,TRBV20-1,NA,NA,TGCAGTGCTAGTGGGGCGGGGAGGAGGTCAGATACGCAGTATTTT,CSASGAGRRSDTQYF
TRBJ1-1,TRBV6-2/TRBV6-3,TRBD1,many,TGTGCCAGCCTTTATGGAGGACAGGGTACAACTGAAGCTTTCTTT,CASLYGGQGTTEAFF
TRBJ2-7,TRBV20-1,TRBD2,NA,TGCAGTGTCCCAAGGACTAGCGGGGGGGCCGCCGACTTCTACGAGCAGTACTTC,CSVPRTSGGAADFYEQYF